The subject of this entry is one TCR beta chain. The data were obtained in a study of cytomegalovirus exposure and HLA in healthy donors. The germline V gene has CDR1 SGHNT and CDR2 YYREEE (reference sequence). The V gene end was trimmed by 4 bases and the J gene end by 2 bases; junction bases not matched to a gene: 5. CDR3 length: 14 amino acids. The PCR ran on 60 Vbeta and 13 Jbeta primers. Method: immunoSEQ multiplex PCR; TCRdb's copy keeps in-frame clones and lacks some. This sample has some 170,000 clones, with roughly 77% found just once. The sequence was obtained from a man aged 18-30 years in good health and CMV-seropositive. The rearrangement links TRBV5-4 to TRBJ1-2, with 7 bases that match TRBD1. Input material: PBMCs. The CDR3 protein is CASSPSTGNYGYTF. CDR3 sequence (DNA): TGTGCCAGCAGCCCCTCGACAGGGAACTATGGCTACACCTTC. The whole variable domain, filled in from reference TRBV5-4 and TRBJ1-2, reads ETGVTQSPTHLIKTRGQQVTLRCSSQSGHNTVSWYQQALGQGPQFIFQYYREEENGRGNFPPRFSGLQFPNYSSELNVNALELDDSALYLCASSPSTGNYGYTFGSGTRLTVV.